Listed below are T cell receptor beta chains from one sample, sequenced in a study of cytomegalovirus exposure and HLA in healthy donors. Some clones are missing from TCRdb's copy, which holds only in-frame ones; the method was immunoSEQ multiplex PCR. The sample has about 61,000 clones, around 92% seen once. Sequencing was done on a sample of PBMCs. The source is a young man in good health and CMV-seropositive. CDR3s include the opening cysteine and the closing phenylalanine or tryptophan. Fields, in order: clone size, J gene, V gene, D gene, CDR3 protein, CDR3 DNA. A D gene is named only where the DNA matches it firmly. Rows may omit the clone size; those that give it use once, few, many or a size class.

>-|TRBJ2-5|TRBV18|-
CASSRSSQETQYF
TGTGCCAGCTCGCGGTCCTCGCAAGAGACCCAGTACTTC
>-|TRBJ1-2|TRBV2|TRBD1
CASSEESAGGGYTF
TGTGCCAGCAGTGAAGAGTCGGCAGGGGGAGGCTACACCTTC
>few|TRBJ2-7|TRBV4-3|-
CASSHDPGYEQYF
TGCGCCAGCAGCCATGATCCCGGTTACGAGCAGTACTTC
>-|TRBJ2-3|TRBV30|-
CAWSTVGGQIDTQYF
TGTGCCTGGAGTACGGTCGGGGGGCAGATAGATACGCAGTATTTT
>-|TRBJ1-1|TRBV19|-
CASSWSRDSEAFF
TGTGCCAGTAGTTGGTCCCGGGACTCTGAAGCTTTCTTT
>-|TRBJ2-5|TRBV10-3|-
CAISESGQNFQETQYF
TGTGCCATCAGTGAGTCCGGACAGAACTTCCAAGAGACCCAGTACTTC
>-|TRBJ2-1|TRBV4-3|TRBD2
CASSQDRGLEGIQFF
TGCGCCAGCAGCCAAGATCGGGGACTAGAAGGAATCCAGTTCTTC
>-|TRBJ2-7|TRBV25-1|TRBD1
CASRNRTGWDEQYF
TGTGCCAGCAGAAATAGGACAGGGTGGGACGAGCAGTACTTC
>-|TRBJ2-4|TRBV27|TRBD1
CASSLQGTGARNIQYF
TGTGCCAGCAGTTTACAGGGGACAGGGGCCAGGAACATTCAGTACTTC
>-|TRBJ2-3|TRBV2|-
CASTRTDTQYF
TGTGCCAGCACCCGTACAGATACGCAGTATTTT
>-|TRBJ2-3|TRBV27|TRBD1
CASSARDRGTDTQYF
TGTGCCAGCAGTGCCCGGGACAGAGGGACAGATACGCAGTATTTT
>-|TRBJ2-5|TRBV5-8|TRBD2
CASSPGLATETQYF
TGTGCCAGCAGCCCCGGACTAGCCACGGAGACCCAGTACTTC
>-|TRBJ1-5|TRBV28|TRBD1
CASLTGGRQPQHF
TGTGCCAGTCTGACAGGGGGCCGTCAGCCCCAGCATTTT
>once|TRBJ2-2|TRBV7-9|-
CASSSRGTRRAGELFF
TGTGCCAGCAGCTCCAGGGGGACTAGGAGAGCCGGGGAGCTGTTTTTT
>-|TRBJ1-3|TRBV29-1|-
CSLGQLSGNTIYF
TGCAGCCTCGGACAGCTCTCTGGAAACACCATATATTTT
>-|TRBJ1-2|TRBV6-5|-
CASRGANYGYTF
TGTGCCAGCAGAGGGGCCAACTATGGCTACACCTTC
>once|TRBJ2-1|TRBV11-3|TRBD2
CASTPGLATYNEQFF
TGTGCCAGCACCCCGGGACTAGCGACGTACAATGAGCAGTTCTTC
>-|TRBJ2-1|TRBV6-1|-
CASDLTGDPYNEQFF
TGTGCCAGCGATCTGACGGGAGACCCCTACAATGAGCAGTTCTTC
>-|TRBJ2-1|TRBV4-3|-
CASSQDQGQWNEQFF
TGCGCCAGCAGCCAAGATCAAGGACAGTGGAATGAGCAGTTCTTC
>-|TRBJ1-2|TRBV5-1|TRBD1
CASSLTGAYGYTF
TGCGCCAGCAGCTTGACAGGGGCCTATGGCTACACCTTC
>-|TRBJ1-2|TRBV5-1|-
CATTDQGTGYTF
TGCGCCACCACGGACCAGGGGACGGGCTACACCTTC
>-|TRBJ2-6|TRBV18|-
CASSPTVSGANVLTF
TGTGCCAGCTCACCGACAGTCTCTGGGGCCAACGTCCTGACTTTC
>-|TRBJ2-7|TRBV13|-
CASSPGPQTGTYEQYF
TGTGCCAGCAGCCCAGGCCCCCAAACAGGGACCTACGAGCAGTACTTC
>-|TRBJ2-2|TRBV4-1|TRBD1
CASSQDRTGERELFF
TGCGCCAGCAGCCAAGATAGGACAGGGGAACGGGAGCTGTTTTTT
>-|TRBJ2-3|TRBV6-4|TRBD1
CASSPGTGVGADTQYF
TGTGCCAGCAGTCCCGGGACAGGGGTTGGGGCAGATACGCAGTATTTT
>-|TRBJ2-7|TRBV6-6|TRBD1
CAGSYSQGYEQYF
TGTGCCGGCAGTTACTCACAGGGGTACGAGCAGTACTTC
>-|TRBJ2-3|TRBV7-3|-
CASSLTSVDTQYF
TGTGCCAGCAGCTTAACGTCGGTAGATACGCAGTATTTT
>-|TRBJ2-5|TRBV19|TRBD2
CASRGLARETQYF
TGTGCCAGTAGGGGACTAGCAAGAGAGACCCAGTACTTC
>once|TRBJ2-3|TRBV9|-
CASSVGGADTDTQYF
TGTGCCAGCAGCGTAGGGGGAGCGGACACAGATACGCAGTATTTT
>-|TRBJ1-2|TRBV5-1|-
CASSLSSRAGEYGYTF
TGCGCCAGCAGCTTAAGTAGTCGGGCAGGGGAATATGGCTACACCTTC
>few|TRBJ2-1|TRBV10-1|TRBD2
CASSESSSGSNEQFF
TGCGCCAGCAGTGAGTCGTCTAGCGGGAGCAATGAGCAGTTCTTC
>-|TRBJ1-2|TRBV2|TRBD1
CASSTARDSYGYTF
TGTGCCAGCAGTACCGCGAGGGACAGCTATGGCTACACCTTC